Below, 14 T cell receptor beta chains from the same sample are listed, as sequenced in a study of T cells expressing NK-cell markers. TCRdb reprocessed the 5' RACE reads; each CDR3 protein has one entry and no DNA is given. The table counts about 460,000 distinct CDR3 sequences; 1.4% lies in the top ten. The sample was blood T cells: a sorted CD56 or NKG2C T cell subset, CD4+ or CD8+ T cells, or bulk PBMC T cells (not recorded which). These TCRs come from a woman aged 45-65 years in good health.

V and J are TRBV2 and TRBJ2-3. This CDR3 region has 12 residues. The germline CDR1 and CDR2 sequences are SNHLY and FYNNEI. The CDR3 is CASREGTDTQYF.

V gene TRBV29-1 combines with J gene TRBJ2-2; TCRdb's assignment of TRBD2 cannot be checked, as there is no DNA. This CDR3 contains 13 residues. Germline V gives CDR1 SQVTM, CDR2 ANQGSEA. CDR3 loop: CSVDRLGRRELFF.

The rearrangement uses TRBV5-5 and TRBJ2-5; TCRdb's D call, TRBD2, is unchecked because there is no DNA. Germline values: CDR1 SGHKS, CDR2 YYEKEE (reference sequence). The CDR3 contains 19 residues. This CDR3 is CASSLEGTVILAGGETQYF.

V and J are TRBV27 and TRBJ2-5. CDR1 is MNHEY and CDR2 is SMNVEV in the germline V gene (reference sequence). The CDR3 consists of 13 residues. This CDR3 reads CASSLATWETQYF.

The chain combines TRBV7-9 with TRBJ1-6; TCRdb designates TRBD1, a call that cannot be tested without DNA. Germline V CDR1 and CDR2: SEHNR, FQNEAQ (reference sequence). The CDR3 length is 17 residues. The CDR3 sequence is CASSLAVQDWYNSPLHF.

The chain employs TRBV11-2 and TRBJ1-3. Germline V lookup: CDR1 SGHAT, CDR2 FQNNGV. CDR3 length: 14 amino acids. The CDR3 spells CASRDPGTGNTIYF.

The rearrangement joins TRBV5-5 to TRBJ2-7; the TCRdb call, TRBD1, lacks DNA for checking. Germline CDR1 is SGHKS and CDR2 is YYEKEE (reference sequence). CDR3 length: 15 residues. The CDR3 reads CASRRTGTGSYDQYF. Supplemented by reference TRBV5-5 and TRBJ2-7, the full variable domain reads DAGVTQSPTHLIKTRGQQVTLRCSPISGHKSVSWYQQVLGQGPQFIFQYYEKEERGRGNFPDRFSARQFPNYSSELNVNALLLGDSALYLCASRRTGTGSYDQYFGPGTRLTVT.

V gene TRBV24-1 combines with J gene TRBJ2-2; the D call from TCRdb, TRBD2, cannot be confirmed without DNA. From germline, CDR1 is KGHDR and CDR2 SFDVKD. This CDR3 is built from 16 residues. CDR3 residues: CATSHRAGGPGGELFF.

The rearrangement uses TRBV10-3 and TRBJ1-1. The CDR3 is made up of 14 amino acids. The germline V gene has CDR1 ENHRY and CDR2 SYGVKD. CDR3 amino acids: CAIRAPERPWEAFF.

This rearrangement joins TRBV28 to TRBJ2-2; TCRdb gives TRBD2 as the D gene, but with no DNA this cannot be confirmed. Germline CDR1 is MDHEN and CDR2 is SYDVKM. CDR3 length: 13 residues. The CDR3 sequence is CASSSSGRRELFF.

The chain combines TRBV7-9 with TRBJ1-1; the D gene TCRdb calls, TRBD1, cannot be checked with no DNA. This CDR3 spans 14 amino acids. The germline V gene encodes CDR1 SEHNR and CDR2 FQNEAQ (reference sequence). CDR3 in amino acids: CASSSWTENTEAFF.

J is TRBJ1-6 and V is TRBV5-1. Looked up from germline, CDR1 is SGHRS and CDR2 is YFSETQ. CDR3 length: 14 residues. The CDR3 sequence is CASSLVGPDSPLHF.

The V call is TRBV5-1, the J call TRBJ2-4; TCRdb gives TRBD2 as the D gene, but with no DNA this cannot be confirmed. The CDR3 runs to 14 residues. The germline gives CDR1 SGHRS, CDR2 YFSETQ. The CDR3 protein is CASSLDREPNIQYF.

The chain recombines TRBV5-1 with TRBJ2-5; no DNA is available, so the TRBD1 call from TCRdb remains unchecked. Germline V gene sequence: CDR1 SGHRS, CDR2 YFSETQ. This CDR3 comprises 15 residues. CDR3 in amino acids: CASSLAQGQGETQYF.